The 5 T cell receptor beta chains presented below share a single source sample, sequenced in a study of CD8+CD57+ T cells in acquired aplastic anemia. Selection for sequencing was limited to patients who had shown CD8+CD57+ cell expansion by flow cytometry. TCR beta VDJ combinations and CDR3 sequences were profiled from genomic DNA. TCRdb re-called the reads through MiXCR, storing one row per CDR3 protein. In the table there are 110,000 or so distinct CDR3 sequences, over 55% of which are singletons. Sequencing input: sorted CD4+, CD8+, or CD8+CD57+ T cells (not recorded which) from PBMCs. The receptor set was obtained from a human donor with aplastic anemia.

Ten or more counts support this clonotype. The CDR3 sequence is CASSLLGRGNTEAFF. Written as DNA, the CDR3 is TGTGCCAGCAGCCTTTTAGGGCGGGGGAACACTGAAGCTTTCTTT. The chain is built from TRBV7-3 and TRBJ1-1; no reliable D call. CDR1 is SGHTA, CDR2 FQGTGA, per germline. This CDR3 contains 15 residues. Trimming pared 5 bases from V and 1 base from J, leaving 14 bases between.

CDR3 amino acids: CASSSTLTGGETQYF. The CDR3 DNA sequence: TGTGCCAGCAGCTCGACACTCACGGGCGGAGAGACCCAGTACTTC. The chain combines TRBV7-9 with TRBJ2-7; D not resolved. The J call may be faulty, since TRBJ2-5 better matches the DNA end. Germline values: CDR1 SEHNR, CDR2 FQNEAQ (reference sequence). CDR3 size: 15 residues.

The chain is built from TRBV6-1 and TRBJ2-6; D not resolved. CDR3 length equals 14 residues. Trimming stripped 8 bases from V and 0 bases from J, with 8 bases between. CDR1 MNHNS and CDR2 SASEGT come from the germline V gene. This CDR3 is CASLEPSGANVLTF. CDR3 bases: TGTGCCAGCCTAGAACCCTCTGGGGCCAACGTCCTGACTTTC.

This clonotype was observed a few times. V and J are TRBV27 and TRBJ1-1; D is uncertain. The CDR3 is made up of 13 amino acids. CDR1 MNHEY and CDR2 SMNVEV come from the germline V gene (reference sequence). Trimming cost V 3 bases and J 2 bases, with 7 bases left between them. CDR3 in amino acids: CASSLTENTEAFF. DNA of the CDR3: TGTGCCAGCAGTTTGACGGAAAACACTGAAGCTTTCTTT.

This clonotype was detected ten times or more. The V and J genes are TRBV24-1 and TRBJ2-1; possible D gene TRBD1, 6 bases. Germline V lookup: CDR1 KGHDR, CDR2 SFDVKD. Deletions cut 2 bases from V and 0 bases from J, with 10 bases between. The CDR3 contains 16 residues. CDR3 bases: TGTGCCACCAGTGATTCAGGGGCGACCTCCTACAATGAGCAGTTCTTC. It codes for CATSDSGATSYNEQFF.